This T cell receptor (beta chain) derives from a study of PD-1 blockade in classical Hodgkin lymphoma. Produced via immunoSEQ multiplex PCR; TCRdb's table is partial and in-frame only. The sample shows fewer than 35,000 clones, approximately 89% of them seen only once. This CDR3 contains 15 residues. CDR1 MNHNY and CDR2 SVGAGI come from the germline V gene (reference sequence). V lost 0 bases and J lost 4, with 12 bases in between. Sample time point: newly diagnosed, previously untreated cHL patient sample. This clonotype was sampled from a human donor with classical Hodgkin lymphoma. The rearrangement joins TRBV6-6 to TRBJ1-2; perhaps TRBD1 as D (5 bases). What was sequenced was peripheral blood mononuclear cells (PBMCs). The CDR3 DNA is TGTGCCAGCAGTTACTCCGGCAGGGCCCTCTATGGCTACACCTTC. Protein: CASSYSGRALYGYTF.